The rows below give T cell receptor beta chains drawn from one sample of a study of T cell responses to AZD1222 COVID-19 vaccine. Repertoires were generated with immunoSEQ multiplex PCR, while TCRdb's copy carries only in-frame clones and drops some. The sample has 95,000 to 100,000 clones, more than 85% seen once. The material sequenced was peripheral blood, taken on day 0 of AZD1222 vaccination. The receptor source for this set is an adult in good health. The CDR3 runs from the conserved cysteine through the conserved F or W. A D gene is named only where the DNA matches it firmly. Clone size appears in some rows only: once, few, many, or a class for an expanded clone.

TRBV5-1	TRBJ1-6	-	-	TGCGCCAGCAGCTTGGGGACCAATTCACCCCTCCACTTT	CASSLGTNSPLHF
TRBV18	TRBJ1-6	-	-	TGTGCCAGCTCAAGCGGACCTAATTCACCCCTCCACTTT	CASSSGPNSPLHF
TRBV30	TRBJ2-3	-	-	TGTGCCTGGAATGCGTGGGGGGAGAGCACAGATACGCAGTATTTT	CAWNAWGESTDTQYF
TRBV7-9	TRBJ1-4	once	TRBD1	TGTGCCAGCAGCGGACAGGACAGACATAATGAAAAACTGTTTTTT	CASSGQDRHNEKLFF
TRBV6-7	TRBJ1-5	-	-	TGTGCCAGCAGCCCGAGGAGCGATGTCTGTCAGCCCCAGCATTTT	CASSPRSDVCQPQHF
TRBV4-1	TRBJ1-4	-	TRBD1	TGCGCCAGCAGCCTGGCGACAGGGCGGGCTAATGAAAAACTGTTTTTT	CASSLATGRANEKLFF
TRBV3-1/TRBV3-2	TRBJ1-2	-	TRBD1	TGTGCCAGCAGGGGGACAGGGGGGAACTATGGCTACACCTTC	CASRGTGGNYGYTF
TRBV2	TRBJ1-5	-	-	TGTGCCAGCAGTGGGGCGCGAGGCGATCAGCCCCAGCATTTT	CASSGARGDQPQHF
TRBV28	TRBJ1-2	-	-	TGTGCCAGCAGATCACCGGGCCCCCTTAACTATGGCTACACCTTC	CASRSPGPLNYGYTF
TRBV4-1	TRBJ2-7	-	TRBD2	TGCGCCAGCAGCCTACGGACTAGCGGGAGGGCCCTCTCCTACGAGCAGTACTTC	CASSLRTSGRALSYEQYF
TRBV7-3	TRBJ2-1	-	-	TGTGCCAGCACTAAGGGTCACTCCTACAATGAGCAGTTCTTC	CASTKGHSYNEQFF
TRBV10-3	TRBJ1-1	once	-	TGTGCCATCAGTGAATGGGGGGTAACGGCTTTCTTT	CAISEWGVTAFF
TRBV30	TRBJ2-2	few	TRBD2	TGTGCCTGGAGCCAACCGACTAGCGGGAGCCTCGGGGAGCTGTTTTTT	CAWSQPTSGSLGELFF
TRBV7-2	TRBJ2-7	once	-	TGTGCCAGCAGCCCCCAGGCTTTTAAGCAGTACTTC	CASSPQAFKQYF
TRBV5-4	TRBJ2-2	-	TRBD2	TGTGCCAGCAGCAGAGCGGGAGGGCCCAGCACCGGGGAGCTGTTTTTT	CASSRAGGPSTGELFF
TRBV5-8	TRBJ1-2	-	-	TGTGCCAGCAGCTTGGAGCGGCTAACAGGCGTCTATGGCTACACCTTC	CASSLERLTGVYGYTF
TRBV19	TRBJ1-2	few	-	TGTGCCAGTAGTATAGGGGGGCCTCCTAACTATGGCTACACCTTC	CASSIGGPPNYGYTF